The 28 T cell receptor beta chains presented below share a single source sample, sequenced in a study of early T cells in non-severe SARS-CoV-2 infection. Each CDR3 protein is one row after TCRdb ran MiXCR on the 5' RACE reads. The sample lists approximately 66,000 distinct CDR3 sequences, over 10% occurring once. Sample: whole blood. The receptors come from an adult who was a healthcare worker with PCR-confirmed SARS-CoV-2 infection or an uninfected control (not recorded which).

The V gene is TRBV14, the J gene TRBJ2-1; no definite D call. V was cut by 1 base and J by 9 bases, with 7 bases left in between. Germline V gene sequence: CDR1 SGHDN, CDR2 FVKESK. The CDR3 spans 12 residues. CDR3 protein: CASSQVWVEQFF. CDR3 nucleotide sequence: TGTGCCAGCAGCCAAGTCTGGGTTGAGCAGTTCTTC.

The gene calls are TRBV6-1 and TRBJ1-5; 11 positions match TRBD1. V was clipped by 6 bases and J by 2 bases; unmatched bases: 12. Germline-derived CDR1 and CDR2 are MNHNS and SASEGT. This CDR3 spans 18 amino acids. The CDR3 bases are TGTGCCAGCAGCGACCGGACAGGGGGCGCGTCCGGCAATCAGCCCCAGCATTTT. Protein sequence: CASSDRTGGASGNQPQHF.

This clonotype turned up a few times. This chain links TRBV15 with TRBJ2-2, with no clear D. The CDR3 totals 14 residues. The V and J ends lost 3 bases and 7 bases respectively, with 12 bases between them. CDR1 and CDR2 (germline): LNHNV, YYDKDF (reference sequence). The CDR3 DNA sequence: TGTGCCACCAGCAGGGCGGCAGATGGCGGGGAGCTGTTTTTT. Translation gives CATSRAADGGELFF. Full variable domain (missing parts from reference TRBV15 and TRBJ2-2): DAMVIQNPRYQVTQFGKPVTLSCSQTLNHNVMYWYQQKSSQAPKLLFHYYDKDFNNEADTPDNFQSRRPNTSFCFLDIRSPGLGDTAMYLCATSRAADGGELFFGEGSRLTVL.

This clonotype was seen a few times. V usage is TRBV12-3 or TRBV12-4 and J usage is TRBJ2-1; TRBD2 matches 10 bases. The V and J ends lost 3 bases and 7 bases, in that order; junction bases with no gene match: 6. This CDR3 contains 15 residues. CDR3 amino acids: CASSLLAGARNEQFF. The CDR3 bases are TGTGCCAGCAGTTTGCTAGCGGGAGCGCGGAATGAGCAGTTCTTC.

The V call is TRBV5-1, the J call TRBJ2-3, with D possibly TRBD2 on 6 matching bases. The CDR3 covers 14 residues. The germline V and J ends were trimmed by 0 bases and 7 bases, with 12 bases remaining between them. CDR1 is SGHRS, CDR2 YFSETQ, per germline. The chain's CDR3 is CASSLGEDENTQYF. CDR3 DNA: TGCGCCAGCAGCTTGGGGGAGGATGAGAATACGCAGTATTTT.

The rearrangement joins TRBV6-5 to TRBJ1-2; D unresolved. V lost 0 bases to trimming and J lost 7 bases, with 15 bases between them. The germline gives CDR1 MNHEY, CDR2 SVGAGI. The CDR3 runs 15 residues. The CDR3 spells CASSYSPPPSSGYTF. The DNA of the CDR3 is TGTGCCAGCAGTTACTCGCCTCCGCCCTCCAGTGGCTACACCTTC.

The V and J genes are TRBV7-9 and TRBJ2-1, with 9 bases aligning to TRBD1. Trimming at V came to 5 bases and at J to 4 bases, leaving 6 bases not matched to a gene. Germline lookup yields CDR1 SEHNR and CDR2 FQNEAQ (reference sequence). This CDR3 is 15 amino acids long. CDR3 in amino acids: CASSATGGAYNEQFF. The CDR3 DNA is TGTGCCAGCAGCGCAACAGGGGGCGCATACAATGAGCAGTTCTTC.

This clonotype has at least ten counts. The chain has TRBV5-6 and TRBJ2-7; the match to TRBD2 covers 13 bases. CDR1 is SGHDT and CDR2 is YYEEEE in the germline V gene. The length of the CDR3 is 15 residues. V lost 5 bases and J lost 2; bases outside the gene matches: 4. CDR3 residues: CASRTGLAGAYEQYF. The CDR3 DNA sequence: TGTGCCAGCAGAACAGGACTAGCGGGAGCCTACGAGCAGTACTTC.

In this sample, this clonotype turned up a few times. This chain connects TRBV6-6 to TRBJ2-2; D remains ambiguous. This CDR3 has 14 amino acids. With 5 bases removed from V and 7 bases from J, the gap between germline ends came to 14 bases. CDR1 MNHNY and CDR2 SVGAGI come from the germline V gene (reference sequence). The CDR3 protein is CASSNRASGGELFF. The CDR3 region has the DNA TGTGCCAGCAGTAACCGGGCCTCCGGCGGGGAGCTGTTTTTT.

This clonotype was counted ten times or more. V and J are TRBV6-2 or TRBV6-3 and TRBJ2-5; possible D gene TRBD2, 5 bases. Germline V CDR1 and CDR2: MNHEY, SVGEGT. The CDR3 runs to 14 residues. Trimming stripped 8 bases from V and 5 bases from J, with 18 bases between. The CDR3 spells CASATRSGSETQYF. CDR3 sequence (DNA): TGTGCCAGCGCTACTAGGTCCGGTTCGGAGACCCAGTACTTC.

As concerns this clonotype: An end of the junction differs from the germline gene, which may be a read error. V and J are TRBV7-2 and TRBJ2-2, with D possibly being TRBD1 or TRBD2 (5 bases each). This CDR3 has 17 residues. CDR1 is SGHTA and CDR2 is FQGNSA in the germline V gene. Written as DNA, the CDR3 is TGTGCCAGCAGCTCCCGATATGGGGGAGCGAACACCGGGGAGCTGTCTTTT. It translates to CASSSRYGGANTGELSF.

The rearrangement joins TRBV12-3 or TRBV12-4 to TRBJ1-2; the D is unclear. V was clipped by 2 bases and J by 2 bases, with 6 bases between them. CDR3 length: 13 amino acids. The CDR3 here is CASSLQENYGYTF. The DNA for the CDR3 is TGTGCCAGCAGTTTACAGGAGAACTATGGCTACACCTTC.

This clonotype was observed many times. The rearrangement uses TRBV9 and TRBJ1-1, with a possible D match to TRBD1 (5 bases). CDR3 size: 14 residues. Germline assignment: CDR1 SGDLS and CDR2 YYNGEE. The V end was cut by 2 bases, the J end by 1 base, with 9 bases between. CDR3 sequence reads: CASSVTGQNTEAFF. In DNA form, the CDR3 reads TGTGCCAGCAGCGTCACAGGACAGAACACTGAAGCTTTCTTT. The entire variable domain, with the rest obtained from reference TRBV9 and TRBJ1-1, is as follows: DSGVTQTPKHLITATGQRVTLRCSPRSGDLSVYWYQQSLDQGLQFLIQYYNGEERAKGNILERFSAQQFPDLHSELNLSSLELGDSALYFCASSVTGQNTEAFFGQGTRLTVV.

The CDR3 DNA reads TGTGCCAGCACCCTTGGGGGGGCGGGAGATACGCAGTATTTT. As protein: CASTLGGAGDTQYF. The genes are TRBV6-5 and TRBJ2-3; a weak D match, TRBD2 (7 bases). Looked up from germline, CDR1 is MNHEY and CDR2 is SVGAGI. The germline V and J ends were trimmed by 7 bases and 5 bases, with 16 bases remaining between them. This CDR3 comprises 14 residues.

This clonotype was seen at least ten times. CDR3 DNA sequence: TGCAGTGCTAGAGATCCCTGGACAGGGGGCACTGAAGCTTTCTTT. This sequence encodes CSARDPWTGGTEAFF. The rearrangement joins TRBV20-1 to TRBJ1-1, with 10 bases identical to TRBD1. V lost 0 bases and J lost 4; bases outside the gene matches: 5. CDR1 and CDR2 from the germline V gene are DFQATT and SNEGSKA (reference sequence). The CDR3 totals 15 residues.

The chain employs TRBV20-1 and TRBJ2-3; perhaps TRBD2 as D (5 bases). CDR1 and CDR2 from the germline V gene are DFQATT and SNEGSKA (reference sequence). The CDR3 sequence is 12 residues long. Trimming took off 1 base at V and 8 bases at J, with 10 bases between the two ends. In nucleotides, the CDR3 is TGCAGTGCTAGAGCGGGGTCGGGTACGCAGTATTTT. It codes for CSARAGSGTQYF.

The CDR3 is CASSRDLSYEQYF. DNA of the CDR3: TGTGCCAGCAGCCGGGACTTATCCTACGAGCAGTACTTC. V usage is TRBV12-3 or TRBV12-4 and J usage is TRBJ2-7, with D possibly matching TRBD2 (6 bases). Deletions cut 6 bases from V and 1 base from J, with 10 bases between. This CDR3 spans 13 amino acids.

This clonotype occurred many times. The CDR3 DNA reads TGTGCCACCAGTGAGGACAGGGTAAGGGGCAATGAGCAGTTCTTC. It encodes CATSEDRVRGNEQFF. The chain recombines TRBV24-1 with TRBJ2-1, with 8 positions matching TRBD1. The V segment lost 4 bases and the J segment 6 bases; nucleotides outside the gene matches: 7. The CDR3 runs 15 residues. In germline, CDR1 is KGHDR, CDR2 SFDVKD.

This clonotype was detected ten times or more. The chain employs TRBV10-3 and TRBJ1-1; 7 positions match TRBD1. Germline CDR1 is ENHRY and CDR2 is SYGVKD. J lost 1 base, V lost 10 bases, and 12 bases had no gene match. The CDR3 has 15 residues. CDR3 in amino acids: CATRDSGNENTEAFF. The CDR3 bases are TGTGCCACCCGGGACAGCGGGAATGAGAACACTGAAGCTTTCTTT.

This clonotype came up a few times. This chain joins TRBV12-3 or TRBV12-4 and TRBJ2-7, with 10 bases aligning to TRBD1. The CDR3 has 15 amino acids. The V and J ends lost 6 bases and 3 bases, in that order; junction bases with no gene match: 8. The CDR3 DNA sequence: TGTGCCAGCAGCGAGTGGACAGGGGGGAACTACGAGCAGTACTTC. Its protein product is CASSEWTGGNYEQYF.

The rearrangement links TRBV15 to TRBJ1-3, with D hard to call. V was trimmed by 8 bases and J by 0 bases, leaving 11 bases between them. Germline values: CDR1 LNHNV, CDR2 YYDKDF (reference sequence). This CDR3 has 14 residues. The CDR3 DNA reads TGTGCCACCCAACGGGGTGACTCTGGAAACACCATATATTTT. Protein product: CATQRGDSGNTIYF.

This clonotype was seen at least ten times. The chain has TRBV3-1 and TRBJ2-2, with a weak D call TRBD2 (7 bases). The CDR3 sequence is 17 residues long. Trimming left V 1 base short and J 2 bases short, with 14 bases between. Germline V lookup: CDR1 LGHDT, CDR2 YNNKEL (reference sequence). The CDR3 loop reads CASSQGSGGINTGELFF. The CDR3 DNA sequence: TGTGCCAGCAGCCAAGGTTCGGGGGGCATCAACACCGGGGAGCTGTTTTTT.

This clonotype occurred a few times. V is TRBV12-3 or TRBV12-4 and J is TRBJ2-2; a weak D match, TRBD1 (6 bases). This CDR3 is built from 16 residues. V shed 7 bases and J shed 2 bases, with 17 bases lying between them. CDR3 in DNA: TGTGCCAGCAACCGATACAGGGTCCCAAACACCGGGGAGCTGTTTTTT. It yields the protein CASNRYRVPNTGELFF.

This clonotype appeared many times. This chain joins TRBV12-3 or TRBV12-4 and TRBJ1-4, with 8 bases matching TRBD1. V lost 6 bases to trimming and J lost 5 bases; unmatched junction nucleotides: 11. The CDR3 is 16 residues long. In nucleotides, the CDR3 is TGTGCCAGCAGACGGACACCCGGGACAGGAAATGAAAAACTGTTTTTT. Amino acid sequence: CASRRTPGTGNEKLFF.

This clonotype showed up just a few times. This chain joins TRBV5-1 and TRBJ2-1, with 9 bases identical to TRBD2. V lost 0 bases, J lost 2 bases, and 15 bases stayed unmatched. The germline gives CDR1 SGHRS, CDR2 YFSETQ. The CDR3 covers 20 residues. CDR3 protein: CASSLVASGTIGGAYNEQFF. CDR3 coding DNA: TGCGCCAGCAGCTTGGTGGCTAGCGGGACTATTGGGGGAGCCTACAATGAGCAGTTCTTC.

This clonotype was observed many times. The CDR3 nucleotides read TGTGCCAGCGTGAGGAGGATCACAGATACGCAGTATTTT. Translation gives CASVRRITDTQYF. The genes are TRBV6-2 or TRBV6-3 and TRBJ2-3, with D possibly TRBD2 on 5 matching bases. The CDR3 spans 13 residues. Per germline, CDR1 MNHEY and CDR2 SVGEGT. V lost 8 bases and J 2 bases, leaving 11 bases between the germline ends.

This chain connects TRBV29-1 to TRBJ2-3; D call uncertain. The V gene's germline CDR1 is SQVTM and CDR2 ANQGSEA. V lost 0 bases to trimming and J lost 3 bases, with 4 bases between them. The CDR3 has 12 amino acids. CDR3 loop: CSVEDGTDTQYF. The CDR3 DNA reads TGCAGCGTTGAAGACGGAACAGATACGCAGTATTTT.

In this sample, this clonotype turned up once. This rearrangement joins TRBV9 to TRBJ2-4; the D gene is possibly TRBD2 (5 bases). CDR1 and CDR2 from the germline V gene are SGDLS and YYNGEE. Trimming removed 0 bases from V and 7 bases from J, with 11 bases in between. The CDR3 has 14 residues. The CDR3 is CASSVGSPGNIQYF. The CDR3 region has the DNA TGTGCCAGCAGCGTAGGTTCCCCGGGGAACATTCAGTACTTC.